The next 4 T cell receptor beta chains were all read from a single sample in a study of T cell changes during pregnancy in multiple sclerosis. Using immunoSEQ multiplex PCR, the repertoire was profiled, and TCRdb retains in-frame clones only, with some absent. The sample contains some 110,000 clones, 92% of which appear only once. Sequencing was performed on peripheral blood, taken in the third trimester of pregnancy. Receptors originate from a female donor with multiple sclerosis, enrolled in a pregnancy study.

The CDR3 coding sequence is TGTGCCAGCTCACCGGGACAGGTCGATGGCTACACCTTC. Translated, it gives CASSPGQVDGYTF. The rearrangement uses TRBV18 and TRBJ1-2, with TRBD1 identical over 8 bases. The CDR3 runs 13 residues. The V segment lost 3 bases and the J segment 6 bases; nucleotides outside the gene matches: 3. The germline gives CDR1 KGHSH, CDR2 LQKENI. Based on the CDR3 plus reference TRBV18 and TRBJ1-2, the full variable domain is NAGVMQNPRHLVRRRGQEARLRCSPMKGHSHVYWYRQLPEEGLKFMVYLQKENIIDESGMPKERFSAEFPKEGPSILRIQQVVRGDSAAYFCASSPGQVDGYTFGSGTRLTVV.

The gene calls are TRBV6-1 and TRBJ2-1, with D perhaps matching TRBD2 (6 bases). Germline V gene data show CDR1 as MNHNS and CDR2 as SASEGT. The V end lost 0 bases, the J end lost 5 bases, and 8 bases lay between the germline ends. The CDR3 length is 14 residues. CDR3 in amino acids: CASSEAGGNNEQFF. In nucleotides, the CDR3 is TGTGCCAGCAGTGAAGCCGGGGGAAACAATGAGCAGTTCTTC.

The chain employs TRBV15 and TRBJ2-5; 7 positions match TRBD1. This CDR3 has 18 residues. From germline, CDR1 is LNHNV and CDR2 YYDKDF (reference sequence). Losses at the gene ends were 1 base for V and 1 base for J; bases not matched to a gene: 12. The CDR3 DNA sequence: TGTGCCACCAGCAGAGGATGGGGAAAGGGGGCGGGCCAAGAGACCCAGTACTTC. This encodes CATSRGWGKGAGQETQYF.

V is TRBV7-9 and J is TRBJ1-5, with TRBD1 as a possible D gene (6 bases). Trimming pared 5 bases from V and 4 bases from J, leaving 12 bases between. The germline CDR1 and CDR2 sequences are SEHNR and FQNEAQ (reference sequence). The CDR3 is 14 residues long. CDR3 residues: CASSHGQKNQPQHF. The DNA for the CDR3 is TGTGCCAGCAGCCACGGACAGAAGAATCAGCCCCAGCATTTT.